The rows below give T cell receptor beta chains drawn from one sample of a study of naive and memory T cell subsets. MiXCR, run by TCRdb on the UMI-ligation and nested PCR reads, gives a single entry per CDR3 protein. The sample includes roughly 91,000 distinct CDR3 sequences, around 13% seen only once; the top ten take approximately 0.93%. Source material: central memory CD4+ T cells from blood. The origin of the receptors is a human donor in good health. The CDR3 runs from the conserved cysteine through the conserved F or W. A D gene is named only where the DNA matches it firmly. Where a row states a size, it is once, few, many or the class of an expanded clone; other rows omit it.

TRBJ1-5	TRBV28	TRBD1	few	TGTGCCAGCAGCCCCGACAGGGGGGGGGATCAGCCCCAGCATTTT	CASSPDRGGDQPQHF
TRBJ2-3	TRBV6-2/TRBV6-3	NA	NA	TGTGCCAGCAGTTACATGGAGCTACGCACCACAGATACGCAGTATTTT	CASSYMELRTTDTQYF
TRBJ2-7	TRBV20-1	NA	few	TGCAGTGCTACTGCGATGGGTCTTTACGAGCAGTACTTC	CSATAMGLYEQYF
TRBJ2-5	TRBV5-4	NA	many	TGTGCCAGCAGCTTAGGGGTCGCCGGTGGTAAGACCCAGTACTTC	CASSLGVAGGKTQYF
TRBJ2-7	TRBV7-2	NA	NA	TGTGCCAGCAGCTTAGTGACAGGCCGCGAAGAGCAGTACTTC	CASSLVTGREEQYF
TRBJ2-7	TRBV29-1	NA	many	TGCAGCGTTCGGAGATCCCGCGACTACGAGCAGTACTTC	CSVRRSRDYEQYF
TRBJ2-1	TRBV29-1	TRBD2	many	TGCAGCGTTGAAGGGACTAGCTTCTTCAATGAGCAGTTCTTC	CSVEGTSFFNEQFF
TRBJ1-2	TRBV7-9	NA	NA	TGTGCCAGCAGCCGTGGGGCCTCACCCTATGGCTACACCTTC	CASSRGASPYGYTF
TRBJ2-4	TRBV18	TRBD2	NA	TGTGCCAGCTCACCCGCGACTAGCGGGATCAACATTCAGTACTTC	CASSPATSGINIQYF
TRBJ2-7	TRBV2	NA	NA	TGTGCCAGCCTCGAGGGCGGGCCCTACGAGCAGTACTTC	CASLEGGPYEQYF
TRBJ2-7	TRBV7-2	NA	few	TGTGCCAGCAGCCACGTCAGGGGCGAGCAGTACTTC	CASSHVRGEQYF
TRBJ1-5	TRBV27	NA	few	TGTGCCAGCCGTTCTACACGAAATAGCAATCAGCCCCAGCATTTT	CASRSTRNSNQPQHF
TRBJ1-1	TRBV29-1	NA	NA	TGCAGCGTTGTTCACAGTTTTAACACTGAAGCTTTCTTT	CSVVHSFNTEAFF
TRBJ2-3	TRBV2	TRBD2	NA	TGTGCCAGCACCCCCCGGGACTATCCAGATACGCAGTATTTT	CASTPRDYPDTQYF
TRBJ2-7	TRBV6-2/TRBV6-3	TRBD2	few	TGTGCCAGCAGCGCGTGGACTAGCGGGGAGCAGTACTTC	CASSAWTSGEQYF
TRBJ2-7	TRBV7-8	NA	many	TGTGCCAGCAGCTTAGGGCCGGTGACGGGTGTAACGGAGCAGTACTTC	CASSLGPVTGVTEQYF
TRBJ2-1	TRBV28	NA	many	TGTGCCAGCAGTGTCACAGGGTCATGGTGGAGGGAGGGAAGGGATGAGCAGTTCTTC	CASSVTGSWWREGRDEQFF
TRBJ1-6	TRBV25-1	TRBD1	NA	TGTGCCAGCAGTGTCCAAGGACAGGGCAATTCACCCCTCCACTTT	CASSVQGQGNSPLHF
TRBJ1-5	TRBV6-5	TRBD1	few	TGTGCCAGCAGACCGGACAGGAATCAGCCCCAGCATTTT	CASRPDRNQPQHF
TRBJ2-1	TRBV29-1	TRBD2	NA	TGCAGCGTTGAATTTCTAGCGGGAGGTGAGCAGTTCTTC	CSVEFLAGGEQFF
TRBJ1-3	TRBV11-2	TRBD1	NA	TGTGCCAGCAGCTTAGATTTTGGACAGGCCTCTGGAAACACCATATATTTT	CASSLDFGQASGNTIYF
TRBJ1-2	TRBV2	NA	NA	TGTGCCAGCAGTGAATTGGGTGGCTACACCTTC	CASSELGGYTF
TRBJ2-5	TRBV4-1	NA	NA	TGCGCCAGCAGCCGAAGGGGGGAGACCCAGTACTTC	CASSRRGETQYF
TRBJ2-1	TRBV20-1	NA	NA	TGCAGTGCTAGAGATTCAGGGGTTAGCGCATACCTGTACAATGAGCAGTTCTTC	CSARDSGVSAYLYNEQFF
TRBJ1-6	TRBV28	NA	few	TGTGCCAGCAGTTTTGGGGCCTCGGCTAATTCACCCCTCCACTTT	CASSFGASANSPLHF
TRBJ1-3	TRBV6-5	NA	few	TGTGCCAGCAGTTACGCAGAGGGCTCTGGAAACACCATATATTTT	CASSYAEGSGNTIYF
TRBJ2-5	TRBV11-2	NA	NA	TGTGCCAGCAGCTTAGAGCCGGGGGACAGCCGTCGAGAGACCCAGTACTTC	CASSLEPGDSRRETQYF
TRBJ1-1	TRBV3-1	NA	NA	TGTGCCAGCAGCCGGAGGGGGTACACTGAAGCTTTCTTT	CASSRRGYTEAFF
TRBJ2-5	TRBV2	NA	NA	TGTGCCAGCAGTGAGACAAATCAAGAGACCCAGTACTTC	CASSETNQETQYF
TRBJ1-2	TRBV7-9	NA	few	TGTGCCAGCAGCTTAGTTCAGGGTGCCTATGGCTACACCTTC	CASSLVQGAYGYTF
TRBJ2-3	TRBV20-1	NA	few	TGCAGTGCTAGACCGTCCGGGACTTTTGGAGATACGCAGTATTTT	CSARPSGTFGDTQYF
TRBJ2-3	TRBV12-3/TRBV12-4	TRBD2	few	TGTGCCAGCAGTTTCTTTGTAGCGGGAGAGGCAGATACGCAGTATTTT	CASSFFVAGEADTQYF
TRBJ2-5	TRBV20-1	NA	many	TGCAGTGCTCCTTGGGGGCTCGCCACCCAAGAGACCCAGTACTTC	CSAPWGLATQETQYF
TRBJ2-5	TRBV12-3/TRBV12-4	TRBD1	NA	TGTGCCAGCAGTTACCGGGACAGGGCAGGGGCAGAGACCCAGTACTTC	CASSYRDRAGAETQYF
TRBJ1-1	TRBV12-3/TRBV12-4	TRBD1	NA	TGTGCCAGCAGTTCCTCCAGGGGGGGAGCTTTCTTT	CASSSSRGGAFF
TRBJ2-1	TRBV5-1	TRBD2	medium-sized	TGCGCCAGCAGCCCGTTAGCGGGAGGCTCGGGGAATGAGCAGTTCTTC	CASSPLAGGSGNEQFF
TRBJ2-5	TRBV6-5	NA	NA	TGTGCCAGCAGAGGCAGCGGAACCCTAGTTACTGTACAAGAGACCCAGTACTTC	CASRGSGTLVTVQETQYF
TRBJ1-5	TRBV6-1	TRBD1	many	TGTGCCAGCAGACACAGGGGGCGCGATCAGCCCCAGCATTTT	CASRHRGRDQPQHF